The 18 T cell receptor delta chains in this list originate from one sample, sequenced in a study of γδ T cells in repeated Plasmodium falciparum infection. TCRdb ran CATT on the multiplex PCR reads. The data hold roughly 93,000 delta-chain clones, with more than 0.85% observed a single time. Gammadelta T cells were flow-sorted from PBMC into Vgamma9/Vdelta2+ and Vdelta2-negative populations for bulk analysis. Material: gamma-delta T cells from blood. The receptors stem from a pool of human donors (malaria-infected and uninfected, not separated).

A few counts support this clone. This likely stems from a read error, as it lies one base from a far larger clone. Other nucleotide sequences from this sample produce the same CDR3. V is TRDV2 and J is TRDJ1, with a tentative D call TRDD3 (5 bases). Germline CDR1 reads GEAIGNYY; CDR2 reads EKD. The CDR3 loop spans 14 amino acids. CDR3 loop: CACDLTGDTDKLIF. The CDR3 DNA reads TGTGCCTGTGACTTGACTGGAGACACCGACAAACTCATCTTT.

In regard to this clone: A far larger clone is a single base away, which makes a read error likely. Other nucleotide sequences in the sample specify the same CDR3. In DNA, the CDR3 is TGTGCTCTTGGGAATTCTGGGTACTGGGGAACAGAATACACCGATAAACTCATCTTT. As protein: CALGNSGYWGTEYTDKLIF. This chain joins TRDV1 and TRDJ1; 7 bases match TRDD3. Because TCRdb records no J gene, it was assigned here through a match of the DNA to germline. The CDR3 extends over 19 amino acids. Looked up from germline, CDR1 is TSWWSYY and CDR2 is QGS. V was pared by 5 bases and J by 0 bases, with 18 bases of the junction left unmatched.

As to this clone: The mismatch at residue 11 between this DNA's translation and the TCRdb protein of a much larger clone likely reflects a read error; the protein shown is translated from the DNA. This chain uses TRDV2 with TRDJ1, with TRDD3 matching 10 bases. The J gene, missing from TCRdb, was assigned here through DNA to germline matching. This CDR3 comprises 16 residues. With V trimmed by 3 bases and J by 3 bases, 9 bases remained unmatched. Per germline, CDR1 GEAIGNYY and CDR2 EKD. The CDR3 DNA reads TGTGCCTGTGACCGTACTGGGGGATTTTTCGCCGATAAACTCATCTTT. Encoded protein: CACDRTGGFFADKLIF.

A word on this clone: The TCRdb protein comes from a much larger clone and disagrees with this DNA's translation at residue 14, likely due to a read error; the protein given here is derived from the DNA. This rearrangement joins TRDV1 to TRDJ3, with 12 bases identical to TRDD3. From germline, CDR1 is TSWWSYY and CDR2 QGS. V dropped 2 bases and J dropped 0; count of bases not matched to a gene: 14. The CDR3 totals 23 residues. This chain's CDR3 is CALGERALLGDTVPSWDTRQMFF. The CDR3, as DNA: TGTGCTCTTGGGGAAAGAGCACTACTGGGGGATACAGTACCCTCCTGGGACACCCGACAGATGTTTTTC.

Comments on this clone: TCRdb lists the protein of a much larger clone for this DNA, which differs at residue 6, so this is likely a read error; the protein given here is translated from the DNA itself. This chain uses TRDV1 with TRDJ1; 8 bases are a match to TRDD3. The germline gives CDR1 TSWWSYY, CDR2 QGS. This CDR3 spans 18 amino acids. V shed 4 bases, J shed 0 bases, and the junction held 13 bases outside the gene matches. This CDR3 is CALGASPLGIPYTDKLIF. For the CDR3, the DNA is TGTGCTCTTGGGGCCAGTCCCCTGGGGATACCTTACACCGATAAACTCATCTTT.

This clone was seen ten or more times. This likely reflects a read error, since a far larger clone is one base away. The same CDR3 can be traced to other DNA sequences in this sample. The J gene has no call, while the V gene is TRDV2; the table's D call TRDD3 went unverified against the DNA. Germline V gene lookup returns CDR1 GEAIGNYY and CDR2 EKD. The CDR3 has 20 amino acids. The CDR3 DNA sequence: TGTGCCTGTGACACTATCCCTACTGGGGGATTAATTGAGTTGACAGCACAACTCTTCTTC. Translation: CACDTIPTGGLIELTAQLFF.

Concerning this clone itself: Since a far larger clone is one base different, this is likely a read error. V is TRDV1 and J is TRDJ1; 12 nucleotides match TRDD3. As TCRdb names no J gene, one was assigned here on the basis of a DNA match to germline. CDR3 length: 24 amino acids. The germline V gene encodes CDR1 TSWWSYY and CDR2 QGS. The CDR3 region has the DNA TGTGCCCTTGGGGAAGCTGTACCTTCCTACTATAAAACTGGGGGATACTCGTACACCGATAAACTCATCTTT. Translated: CALGEAVPSYYKTGGYSYTDKLIF.

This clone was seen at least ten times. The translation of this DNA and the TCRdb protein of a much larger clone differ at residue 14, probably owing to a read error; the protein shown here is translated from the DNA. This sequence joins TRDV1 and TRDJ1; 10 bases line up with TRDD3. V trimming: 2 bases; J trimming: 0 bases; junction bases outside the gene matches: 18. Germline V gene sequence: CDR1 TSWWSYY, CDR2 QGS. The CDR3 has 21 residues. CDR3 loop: CALGEMNTGGYAVGYTDKLIF. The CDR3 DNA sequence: TGTGCTCTTGGGGAAATGAACACCGGGGGATACGCAGTAGGGTACACCGATAAACTCATCTTT.

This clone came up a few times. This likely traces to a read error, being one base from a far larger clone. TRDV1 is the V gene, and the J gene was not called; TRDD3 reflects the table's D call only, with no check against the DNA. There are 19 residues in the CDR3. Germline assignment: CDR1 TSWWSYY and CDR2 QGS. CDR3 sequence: CALGNCILQIPGDTDKLIF. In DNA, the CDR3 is TGTGCTCTTGGGAACTGTATCCTACAGATACCGGGGGATACCGATAAGCTCATCTTT.

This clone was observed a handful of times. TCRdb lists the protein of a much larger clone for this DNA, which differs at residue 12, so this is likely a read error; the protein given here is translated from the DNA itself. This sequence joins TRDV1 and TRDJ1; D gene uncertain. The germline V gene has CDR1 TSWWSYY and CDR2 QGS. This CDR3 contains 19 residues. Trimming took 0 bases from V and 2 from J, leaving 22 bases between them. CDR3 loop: CALGELESSRSLITDKLIF. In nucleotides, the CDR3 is TGTGCTCTTGGGGAACTAGAGTCGTCCCGGTCCCTTATTACCGATAAACTCATCTTT.

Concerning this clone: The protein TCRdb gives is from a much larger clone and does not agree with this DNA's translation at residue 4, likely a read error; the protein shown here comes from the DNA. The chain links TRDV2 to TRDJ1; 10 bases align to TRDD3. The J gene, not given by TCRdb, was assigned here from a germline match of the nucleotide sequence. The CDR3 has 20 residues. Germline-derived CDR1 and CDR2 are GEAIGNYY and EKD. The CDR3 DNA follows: TGTGCCTGTGGCACCGGCTCCCTACTGGGGGATCGACAATACACCGATAAACTCATCTTT. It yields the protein CACGTGSLLGDRQYTDKLIF.

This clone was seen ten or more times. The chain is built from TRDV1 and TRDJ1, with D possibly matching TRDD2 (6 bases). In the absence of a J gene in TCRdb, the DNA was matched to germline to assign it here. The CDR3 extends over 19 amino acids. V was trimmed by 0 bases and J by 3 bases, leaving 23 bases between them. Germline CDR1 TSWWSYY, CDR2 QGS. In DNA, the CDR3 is TGTGCTCTTGGGGAACTGGCCTTCCAACCTTCATACCGCCCCGATAAACTCATCTTT. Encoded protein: CALGELAFQPSYRPDKLIF.

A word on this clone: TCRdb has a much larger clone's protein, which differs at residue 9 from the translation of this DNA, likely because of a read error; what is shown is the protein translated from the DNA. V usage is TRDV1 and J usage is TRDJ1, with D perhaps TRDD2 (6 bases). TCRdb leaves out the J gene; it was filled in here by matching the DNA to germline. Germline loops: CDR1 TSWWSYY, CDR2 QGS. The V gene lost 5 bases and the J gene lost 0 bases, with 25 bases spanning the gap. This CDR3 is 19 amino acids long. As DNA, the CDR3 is TGTGCTCTTGGGACCTCTATTCCTAAAGTGTGGGAGTACACCGATAAACTCATCTTT. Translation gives CALGTSIPKVWEYTDKLIF.

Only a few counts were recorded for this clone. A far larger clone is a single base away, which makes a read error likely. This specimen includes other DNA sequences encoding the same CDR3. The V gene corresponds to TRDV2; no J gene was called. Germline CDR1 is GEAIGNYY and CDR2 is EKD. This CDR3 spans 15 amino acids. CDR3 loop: CACDPLLPYTDKLIF. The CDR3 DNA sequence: TGTGCCTGTGACCCCCTTCTACCGTACACCGATAAACTTATCTTT.

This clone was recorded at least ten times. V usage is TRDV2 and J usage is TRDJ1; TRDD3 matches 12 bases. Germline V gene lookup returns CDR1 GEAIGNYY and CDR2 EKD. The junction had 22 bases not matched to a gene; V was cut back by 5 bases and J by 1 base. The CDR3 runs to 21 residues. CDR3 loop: CACAHTPHLVLGDTSTDKLIF. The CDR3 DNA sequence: TGTGCCTGTGCCCACACCCCCCACCTCGTACTGGGGGATACATCCACCGATAAACTCATCTTT.

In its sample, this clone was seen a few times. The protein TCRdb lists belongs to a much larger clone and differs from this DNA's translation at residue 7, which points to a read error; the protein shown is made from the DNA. The CDR3 DNA reads as TGTGCTCTTACGGATACCGGTAAACTCATCTTT. This codes for CALTDTGKLIF. The rearrangement links TRDV1 to TRDJ1; possible D gene TRDD3, 6 bases. The CDR3 totals 11 residues. Germline V lookup: CDR1 TSWWSYY, CDR2 QGS.

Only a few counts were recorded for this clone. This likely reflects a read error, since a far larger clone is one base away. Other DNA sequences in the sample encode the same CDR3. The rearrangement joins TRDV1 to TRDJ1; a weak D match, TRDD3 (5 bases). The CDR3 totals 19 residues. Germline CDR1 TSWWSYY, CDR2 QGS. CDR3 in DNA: TGTGCCCTTGGGGAACTGGACGGTACGTTAACTGTGTACACCGATAAACTCATCTTT. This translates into CALGELDGTLTVYTDKLIF.

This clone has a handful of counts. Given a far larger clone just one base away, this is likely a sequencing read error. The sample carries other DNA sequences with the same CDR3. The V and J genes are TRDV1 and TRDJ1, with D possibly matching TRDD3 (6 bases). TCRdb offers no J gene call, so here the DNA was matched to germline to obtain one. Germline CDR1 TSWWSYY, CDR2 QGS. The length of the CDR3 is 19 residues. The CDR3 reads CALGEARRGWGAAPDKLIF. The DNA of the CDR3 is TGCGCTCTTGGGGAAGCTCGGCGGGGATGGGGGGCGGCACCCGATAAACTCATCTTT.